The table lists the clone carrying this T cell receptor (beta chain) with a few counts. The data stem from a study of patients and donors after allogeneic stem cell transplantation. Germline V gene sequence: CDR1 SEHNR, CDR2 FQNEAQ (reference sequence). This CDR3 has 15 residues. Trimming shortened V by 9 bases and J by 2 bases, and 17 bases separated the two germline ends. MiXCR was run by TCRdb on the RT-PCR reads, yielding one entry per CDR3 protein. The sample holds 410,000 or so distinct CDR3 sequences, roughly 17% seen once. The source of this sequence is a human donor who was either an allogeneic HSCT recipient or a stem cell or donor lymphocyte infusion donor (not recorded which). It is not recorded whose cells these are; they may come from a transplant donor. The V and J genes are TRBV7-9 and TRBJ2-1; TRBD2 might be the D (6 bases). The sequenced sample consisted of blood, either unsorted or a sorted T cell fraction (not recorded which). The CDR3 reads CASSRTTLTYNEQFF. The CDR3 DNA is TGTGCCAGTTCCCGGACTACCCTTACCTACAATGAGCAGTTCTTC.